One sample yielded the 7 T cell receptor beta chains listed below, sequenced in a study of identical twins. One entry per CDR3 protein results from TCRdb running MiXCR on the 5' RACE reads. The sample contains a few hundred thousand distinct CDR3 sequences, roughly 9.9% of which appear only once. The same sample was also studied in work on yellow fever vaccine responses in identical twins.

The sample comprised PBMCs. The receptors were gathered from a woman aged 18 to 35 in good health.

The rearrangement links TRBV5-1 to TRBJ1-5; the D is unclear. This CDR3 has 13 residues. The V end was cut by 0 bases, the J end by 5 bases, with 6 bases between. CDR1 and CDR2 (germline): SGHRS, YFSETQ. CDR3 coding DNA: TGCGCCAGCAGCTTGGCCGGGCATCAGCCCCAGCATTTT. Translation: CASSLAGHQPQHF.

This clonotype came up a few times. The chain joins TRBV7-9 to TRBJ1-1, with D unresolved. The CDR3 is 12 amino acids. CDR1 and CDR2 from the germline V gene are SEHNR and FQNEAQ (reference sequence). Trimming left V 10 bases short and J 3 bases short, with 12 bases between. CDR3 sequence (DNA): TGTGCCACTACCAAAGCGGACACTGAAGCTTTCTTT. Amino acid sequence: CATTKADTEAFF. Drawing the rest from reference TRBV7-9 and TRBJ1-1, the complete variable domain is DTGVSQNPRHKITKRGQNVTFRCDPISEHNRLYWYRQTLGQGPEFLTYFQNEAQLEKSRLLSDRFSAERPKGSFSTLEIQRTEQGDSAMYLCATTKADTEAFFGQGTRLTVV.

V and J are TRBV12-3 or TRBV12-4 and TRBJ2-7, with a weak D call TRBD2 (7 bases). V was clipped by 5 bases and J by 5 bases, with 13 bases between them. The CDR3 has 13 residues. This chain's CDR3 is CASSPRGADEQYF. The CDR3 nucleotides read TGTGCCAGCAGTCCTCGGGGGGCGGACGAGCAGTACTTC.

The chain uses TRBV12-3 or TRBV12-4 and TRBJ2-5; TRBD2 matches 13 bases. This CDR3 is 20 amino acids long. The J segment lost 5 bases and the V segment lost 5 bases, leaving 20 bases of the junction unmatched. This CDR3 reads CASSQTGGILAGGPMETQYF. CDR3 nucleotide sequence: TGTGCCAGCAGTCAAACCGGCGGCATACTAGCGGGGGGGCCTATGGAGACCCAGTACTTC.

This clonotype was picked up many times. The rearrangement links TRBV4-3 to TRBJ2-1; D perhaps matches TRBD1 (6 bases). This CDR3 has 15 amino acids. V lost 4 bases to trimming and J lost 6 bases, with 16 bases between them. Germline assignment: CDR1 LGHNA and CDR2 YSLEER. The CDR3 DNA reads TGCGCCAGCAGCCCTACCGGGACACTCTCCAATGAGCAGTTCTTC. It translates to CASSPTGTLSNEQFF.

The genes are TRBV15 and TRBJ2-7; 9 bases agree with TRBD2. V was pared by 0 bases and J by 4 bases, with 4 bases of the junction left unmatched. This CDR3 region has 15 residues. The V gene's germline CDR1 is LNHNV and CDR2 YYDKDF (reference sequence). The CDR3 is CATSRDRSGSYEQYF. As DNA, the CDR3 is TGTGCCACCAGCAGAGATCGTAGCGGGAGTTACGAGCAGTACTTC.

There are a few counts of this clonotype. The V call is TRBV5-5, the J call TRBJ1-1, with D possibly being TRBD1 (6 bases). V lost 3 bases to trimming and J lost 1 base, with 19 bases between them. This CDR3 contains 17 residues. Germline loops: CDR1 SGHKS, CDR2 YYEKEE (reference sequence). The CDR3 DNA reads TGTGCCAGCAGCTCAAAGCTCGGGACAACTACGAACACTGAAGCTTTCTTT. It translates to CASSSKLGTTTNTEAFF.